What follows describes a single T cell receptor (beta chain). This clone's antigen is unknown. Within one base of it there is no much larger clone, and no base qualities were kept. The entry originates in a study of blood T cell repertoires in COVID-19 (dated by TCRdb to between 2020 and 2021). For context, the study as a whole: Collaborator samples came from the United States, Italy and Spain and covered acute and convalescent phases of COVID-19. The material from the prospective study consisted of cDNA or gDNA derived from T cells, B-cell-depleted T cells, or PBMCs. The dataset comprised deeply sampled blood TCRbeta repertoires from subjects exposed to, actively infected with, or recovered from COVID-19. The repertoires were made available in a free public database intended to serve as a resource for research on the immune response to SARS-CoV-2. Samples were obtained from the ongoing ImmuneRACE study (first 160 participants) and from roughly 1,300 subjects provided by 6 global collaborators. A de-identified subject ID, COVID-19 status, age in years and sex were almost always included in the sample metadata. Where available, HLA class I and class II types were obtained from metadata supplied by the sample provider rather than from assay-based typing. Overall study outcomes, separate from this receptor: The quantity of clinical and demographic metadata differed by source and by participant and was supplied without curation.

Trimming leaves V shorter by 0 bases and J shorter by 5 bases, with the junction holding 3 bases beyond the gene matches. As encoded in the germline V gene (reference sequence), CDR1 is MNHEY while CDR2 is SMNVEV. Inclusive of the bounding cysteine and phenylalanine, the CDR3 is 14 residues long. CDR3 DNA is the only sequence kept; it has 42 bases, read in frame from the first base. Participants in the prospective study were enrolled through a virtual design, were aged about 18 to 89 years, and lived in approximately 25 United States geographic areas. In the prospective study, cohorts were assigned on the basis of participant-reported clinical history obtained from a screening survey and a study questionnaire. Recovered participants in ImmuneRACE Cohort 3 were defined as having two consecutive negative NP/OP PCR tests, clearance from a healthcare professional, or resolution of symptoms. Each participant in the prospective study had whole blood, serum and a nasopharyngeal or oropharyngeal swab collected by mobile phlebotomists. Prospective study participants could optionally give additional blood draws and questionnaires over an approximately two-month period. Prospective study blood samples were shipped either frozen or at room temperature before DNA extraction.

TCRbeta CDR3 regions were amplified from genomic DNA using the immunoSEQ Assay, a bias-controlled multiplex PCR. In the paper's pipeline: Nucleated cell counts per sample were estimated from amplification of reference gene primers within the assay. Sequence reads were collapsed and filtered to measure the absolute abundance of every unique TCRbeta CDR3 rearrangement. For each sample, productive Simpson clonality was calculated as the square root of Simpson's diversity index over productive rearrangements. TCRdb carries this immuneACCESS record with in-frame sequences only. Its versions omit some clonotypes, under half of them owing to an unresolved V gene in the studies checked, with the rest unexplained. The V and J calls and clone size come from that table; D and trimming were worked out from the DNA. Present in this sample are 200,000 to 250,000 clones, 84% of which were seen just once. 5.5% to 7.5% of the sample is taken by the ten largest.

Sequenced: PBMCs or T cells enriched from blood (not recorded which). This receptor was identified in a woman between 40 and 55 years old who had recovered from COVID-19. The chain links TRBV27 with TRBJ2-5, and 7 bases in between align with TRBD2. CDR3 loop: CASSLSGGSETQYF. The nucleotide sequence reads TGTGCCAGCAGTTTATCGGGCGGGAGCGAGACCCAGTACTTC.